Shown below are 23 T cell receptor beta chains from a single sample sequenced in a study of metastatic and nonmetastatic thyroid tumors. Using MiXCR, TCRdb reanalyzed the PCR reads. The sample includes 25,000 to 30,000 clones, 20% to 30% seen only once; the top ten take 5.5% to 7%. Thyroid surgery was performed in patients who had received no treatment beforehand. Sequenced material: blood. Source of these receptors: a female donor with papillary thyroid cancer or a benign thyroid nodule (not recorded which). Some clones in this sample may be carry-over from other donors' samples.

This clone was found many times. V usage is TRBV29-1 and J usage is TRBJ1-2, with 9 bases aligning to TRBD1. The germline CDR1 and CDR2 sequences are SQVTM and ANQGSEA. The CDR3 has 12 amino acids. The J segment lost 6 bases and the V segment lost 6 bases, leaving 5 bases of the junction unmatched. Written as DNA, the CDR3 is TGCAGCGTGGGACAGGGTTTAGATGGCTACACCTTC. This sequence encodes CSVGQGLDGYTF. Complete variable domain (other parts from reference TRBV29-1 and TRBJ1-2): SAVISQKPSRDICQRGTSLTIQCQVDSQVTMMFWYRQQPGQSLTLIATANQGSEATYESGFVIDKFPISRPNLTFSTLTVSNMSPEDSSIYLCSVGQGLDGYTFGSGTRLTVV.

The J gene is TRBJ2-3, the V gene TRBV7-8, with D possibly matching TRBD1 (5 bases). The germline V gene has CDR1 SGHVS and CDR2 FQNEAQ. This CDR3 is 14 amino acids long. The V end lost 0 bases, the J end lost 4 bases, and 8 bases lay between the germline ends. This CDR3 reads CASSLAIGADTQYF. CDR3 DNA sequence: TGTGCCAGCAGCTTAGCCATAGGGGCAGATACGCAGTATTTT. The variable domain in full, completed from reference TRBV7-8 and TRBJ2-3, reads GAGVSQSPRYKVAKRGQDVALRCDPISGHVSLFWYQQALGQGPEFLTYFQNEAQLDKSGLPSDRFFAERPEGSVSTLKIQRTQQEDSAVYLCASSLAIGADTQYFGPGTRLTVL.

The rearrangement links TRBV12-3 or TRBV12-4 to TRBJ2-7, with a tentative D call TRBD2 (6 bases). Trimming stripped 2 bases from V and 7 bases from J, with 21 bases between. The CDR3 length is 16 residues. The CDR3 nucleotides read TGTGCCAGCAGTTTAAGGGTGCGGGGCACAGGTTGGGAGCAGTACTTC. Its protein is CASSLRVRGTGWEQYF.

This chain links TRBV15 with TRBJ1-2, with 7 bases identical to TRBD1. Germline-derived CDR1 and CDR2 are LNHNV and YYDKDF (reference sequence). The V and J ends lost 6 bases and 3 bases, in that order; junction bases with no gene match: 10. This CDR3 region has 15 residues. CDR3 protein: CATRPYRGPYYGYTF. The CDR3 coding sequence is TGTGCCACCAGACCTTACAGGGGTCCATACTATGGCTACACCTTC. Filled out from reference TRBV15 and TRBJ1-2, the complete variable domain reads DAMVIQNPRYQVTQFGKPVTLSCSQTLNHNVMYWYQQKSSQAPKLLFHYYDKDFNNEADTPDNFQSRRPNTSFCFLDIRSPGLGDTAMYLCATRPYRGPYYGYTFGSGTRLTVV.

This clone was observed many times. The chain joins TRBV20-1 to TRBJ2-1; D may be TRBD2 (5 bases). Trimming took 1 base from V and 2 from J, leaving 18 bases between them. The germline gives CDR1 DFQATT, CDR2 SNEGSKA (reference sequence). The CDR3 is made up of 17 amino acids. In DNA form, the CDR3 reads TGCAGTGCTAGAGCGGGTAGGCGGGCCCTAACCTACAATGAGCAGTTCTTC. Encoded protein: CSARAGRRALTYNEQFF.

The sample holds one count of this clone. This chain uses TRBV11-1 with TRBJ2-1, with D uncertain. The CDR3 spans 15 residues. With 3 bases removed from V and 0 bases from J, the gap between germline ends came to 9 bases. From germline, CDR1 is SGHAT and CDR2 FQDESV (reference sequence). The CDR3 loop reads CASSLISSSYNEQFF. CDR3 nucleotides: TGTGCCAGCAGCTTGATCAGCAGCTCCTACAATGAGCAGTTCTTC.

A few counts support this clone. The genes are TRBV5-1 and TRBJ1-2; maybe TRBD1 (5 bases). Per the germline V gene, CDR1 is SGHRS and CDR2 is YFSETQ. V dropped 1 base and J dropped 4 bases, with 14 bases sitting between them. The CDR3 has 15 amino acids. The CDR3 DNA follows: TGCGCCAGCAGCTTGAGTGACAGCGGGCCCTATGGCTACACCTTC. It codes for CASSLSDSGPYGYTF.

Ten or more counts support this clone. The gene calls are TRBV9 and TRBJ2-1, with 13 nucleotides matching TRBD2. V was clipped by 3 bases and J by 5 bases; unmatched bases: 2. Per germline, CDR1 SGDLS and CDR2 YYNGEE. CDR3 length: 15 residues. CDR3 nucleotide sequence: TGTGCCAGCAGCGGGACTAGCGGGAGCCACAATGAGCAGTTCTTC. This gives the protein CASSGTSGSHNEQFF.

This clone was found a few times. The genes are TRBV18 and TRBJ1-2; 8 bases map to TRBD1. The CDR3 contains 13 residues. J gave up 6 bases and V 4 bases, and 4 bases lay outside the gene matches. Per germline, CDR1 KGHSH and CDR2 LQKENI. CDR3 region: CASSQRTGNGYTF. The CDR3 nucleotides read TGTGCCAGCTCACAGAGGACAGGGAATGGCTACACCTTC.

This clone came up a few times. The chain is built from TRBV6-4 and TRBJ2-5; 9 positions match TRBD1. CDR3 length equals 15 residues. Germline CDR1 MRHNA, CDR2 SNTAGT. J was trimmed by 5 bases and V by 7 bases; bases with no gene match: 11. In DNA form, the CDR3 reads TGTGCCAGCACCCGCTGGGACAGGGCTAAGGAGACCCAGTACTTC. This codes for CASTRWDRAKETQYF.

The chain is built from TRBV2 and TRBJ2-2, with 7 positions matching TRBD2. V lost 4 bases and J lost 7; bases outside the gene matches: 6. The CDR3 sequence is 14 residues long. Germline V gives CDR1 SNHLY, CDR2 FYNNEI. CDR3: CASSGPGGDGELFF. The CDR3 coding sequence is TGTGCCAGCAGTGGGCCGGGGGGTGACGGGGAGCTGTTTTTT.

This clone is judged medium-sized. The chain is built from TRBV12-3 or TRBV12-4 and TRBJ1-1; unclear D gene. The CDR3 contains 13 residues. Deletions cut 2 bases from V and 3 bases from J, with 7 bases between. The CDR3 DNA reads TGTGCCAGCAGTTTATGGCGTTACACTGAAGCTTTCTTT. It specifies CASSLWRYTEAFF.

This clone has at least ten counts. V usage is TRBV6-2 or TRBV6-3 and J usage is TRBJ1-2; D is unresolved. From germline, CDR1 is MNHEY and CDR2 SVGEGT. CDR3 size: 13 residues. The V and J ends lost 0 bases and 5 bases respectively, with 7 bases between them. The CDR3 region is CASSYSVGYGYTF. For the CDR3, the DNA is TGTGCCAGCAGTTACTCGGTAGGGTATGGCTACACCTTC.

V usage is TRBV24-1 and J usage is TRBJ2-3; unclear D gene. The CDR3 contains 13 residues. Germline assignment: CDR1 KGHDR and CDR2 SFDVKD. V gave up 1 base and J gave up 5 bases, with 6 bases separating them. For the CDR3, the DNA is TGTGCCACCAGTGATTTTGTGGTAGATACGCAGTATTTT. It yields the protein CATSDFVVDTQYF.

This clone was recorded at least ten times. V and J are TRBV3-1 and TRBJ1-1, with D uncertain. CDR3 size: 11 residues. Per germline, CDR1 LGHDT and CDR2 YNNKEL (reference sequence). V was shortened by 3 bases and J by 9 bases, with 8 bases between the two germline ends. As DNA, the CDR3 is TGTGCCAGCAGCCATAGCGCGCAAGCTTTCTTT. Translated: CASSHSAQAFF.

This clone was counted ten times or more. The chain is built from TRBV12-3 or TRBV12-4 and TRBJ2-1; weak D call: TRBD2 (5 bases). The CDR3 extends over 13 amino acids. V was pared by 5 bases and J by 9 bases, with 14 bases between. The CDR3 region is CASSHSGRGEQFF. DNA of the CDR3: TGTGCCAGCAGTCACAGCGGAAGAGGTGAGCAGTTCTTC.

The chain combines TRBV20-1 with TRBJ2-3; 10 positions match TRBD2. This CDR3 is 14 amino acids long. CDR1 is DFQATT, CDR2 SNEGSKA, per germline (reference sequence). The trim removed 6 bases at V and 0 bases at J, leaving 3 bases unmatched. The CDR3: CSALTSGSTDTQYF. For the CDR3, the DNA is TGCAGTGCCCTGACTAGCGGGAGCACAGATACGCAGTATTTT.

This clone was picked up many times. The chain joins TRBV18 to TRBJ2-1; 7 bases map to TRBD2. The V segment lost 2 bases and the J segment 9 bases; nucleotides outside the gene matches: 16. CDR3 length equals 17 residues. From germline, CDR1 is KGHSH and CDR2 LQKENI. The CDR3 protein is CASSPNIQSGIGPEQFF. DNA of the CDR3: TGTGCCAGCTCACCAAATATTCAGAGCGGGATAGGCCCTGAGCAGTTCTTC.

This clone was found many times. The V and J genes are TRBV5-1 and TRBJ1-4; perhaps TRBD1 as D (5 bases). Germline CDR1 reads SGHRS; CDR2 reads YFSETQ. V lost 4 bases and J 1 base, leaving 11 bases between the germline ends. This CDR3 has 15 residues. The CDR3 protein is CASSPTGQTNEKLFF. CDR3 DNA sequence: TGCGCCAGCAGCCCAACAGGCCAAACTAATGAAAAACTGTTTTTT.

The V gene is TRBV5-5, the J gene TRBJ1-4; the D gene is possibly TRBD1 (6 bases). This CDR3 region has 17 residues. V was pared by 3 bases and J by 6 bases, with 21 bases between. From germline, CDR1 is SGHKS and CDR2 YYEKEE (reference sequence). CDR3 DNA: TGTGCCAGCAGCTCCGTGGAAAGGGGGACTGAAGATGAAAAACTGTTTTTT. This sequence encodes CASSSVERGTEDEKLFF.

In this sample, this clone turned up many times. This chain joins TRBV10-1 and TRBJ2-3; TRBD2 matches 9 bases. Losses at the gene ends were 4 bases for V and 2 bases for J; bases not matched to a gene: 10. Germline CDR1 WNHNN, CDR2 SYGVQD (reference sequence). The CDR3 spans 17 residues. CDR3 protein: CASSGDSRTSDTDTQYF. CDR3 bases: TGCGCCAGCAGTGGGGACAGCCGGACTAGCGACACAGATACGCAGTATTTT.

V gene TRBV6-2 or TRBV6-3 combines with J gene TRBJ2-7, with 13 bases lining up with TRBD2. Germline V lookup: CDR1 MNHEY, CDR2 SVGEGT. J gave up 4 bases and V 0 bases, and 6 bases lay outside the gene matches. The CDR3 is 17 amino acids. CDR3 sequence (DNA): TGTGCCAGCAGTTACTCGACCCGGACTAGCGGGAGATACGAGCAGTACTTC. Translation: CASSYSTRTSGRYEQYF.

The chain combines TRBV30 with TRBJ2-7; D is ambiguous. CDR1 is GTSNPN and CDR2 is SVGIG in the germline V gene (reference sequence). V lost 0 bases to trimming and J lost 7 bases, with 13 bases between them. The CDR3 is made up of 13 amino acids. The CDR3 sequence is CAWSVLPPQEQYF. The CDR3 nucleotides are TGTGCCTGGAGTGTACTCCCCCCACAGGAGCAGTACTTC.